The 18 T cell receptor beta chains below all came from one sample that was sequenced in a study of beta chain features in type 1 diabetes. Reverse transcribing all isolated RNA meant expressed TCRB transcripts were sequenced. Using immunoSEQ multiplex PCR, the repertoire was profiled, and TCRdb retains in-frame clones only, with some absent. The data contain about 210,000 clones, around 9.9% of them singletons. Sequenced sample: central memory CD4+ T cells from blood. These receptors were taken from a man younger than 30 in good health.

V usage is TRBV18 and J usage is TRBJ2-5, with D possibly matching TRBD2 (5 bases). CDR3 size: 16 residues. V was shortened by 0 bases and J by 4 bases, with 15 bases between the two germline ends. Per the germline V gene, CDR1 is KGHSH and CDR2 is LQKENI. CDR3 sequence: CASSPPVTAGVETQYF. The DNA of the CDR3 is TGTGCCAGCTCACCACCGGTCACTGCGGGCGTAGAGACCCAGTACTTC.

This clone was detected a few times. V usage is TRBV6-1 and J usage is TRBJ2-2, with 11 bases matching TRBD2. V shed 4 bases and J 1 base; nucleotides not matched to a gene: 2. Germline CDR1 is MNHNS and CDR2 is SASEGT. This CDR3 region has 16 residues. The CDR3 here is CASSGTSGRNTGELFF. In DNA, the CDR3 is TGTGCCAGCAGTGGTACTAGCGGGAGGAACACCGGGGAGCTGTTTTTT.

The chain combines TRBV6-1 with TRBJ1-5; weak D call: TRBD1 (5 bases). This CDR3 has 15 residues. Germline-derived CDR1 and CDR2 are MNHNS and SASEGT. The V and J ends lost 5 bases and 2 bases respectively, with 13 bases between them. The CDR3 reads CASSTIKGGNQPQHF. The CDR3 nucleotides read TGTGCCAGCAGTACCATCAAAGGGGGCAATCAGCCCCAGCATTTT.

This chain connects TRBV10-3 to TRBJ2-7; D unresolved. CDR1 is ENHRY, CDR2 SYGVKD, per germline. This CDR3 contains 10 residues. Trimming stripped 8 bases from V and 7 bases from J, with 9 bases between. The DNA of the CDR3 is TGTGCCATCGGGGTGACAGAGCAGTACTTC. The encoded protein is CAIGVTEQYF.

This clone was detected a few times. This sequence joins TRBV29-1 and TRBJ2-5, with D maybe TRBD2 (7 bases). Germline CDR1 reads SQVTM; CDR2 reads ANQGSEA. The CDR3 length is 12 residues. This CDR3 reads CRVRGGGETQYF. For the CDR3, the DNA is TGCAGGGTTAGGGGGGGAGGTGAGACCCAGTACTTC. The full variable domain, with the rest looked up from reference TRBV29-1 and TRBJ2-5, is SAVISQKPSRDICQRGTSLTIQCQVDSQVTMMFWYRQQPGQSLTLIATANQGSEATYESGFVIDKFPISRPNLTFSTLTVSNMSPEDSSIYLCRVRGGGETQYFGPGTRLLVL.

The chain couples TRBV6-1 to TRBJ1-5, with 8 bases that match TRBD1. V was clipped by 6 bases and J by 4 bases; unmatched bases: 8. Germline V lookup: CDR1 MNHNS, CDR2 SASEGT. CDR3 size: 15 residues. The chain's CDR3 is CASSGTGGWNQPQHF. In DNA, the CDR3 is TGTGCCAGCAGCGGGACAGGCGGATGGAATCAGCCCCAGCATTTT.

The sample holds a few counts of this clone. This rearrangement joins TRBV7-7 to TRBJ2-3, with a tentative D call TRBD2 (5 bases). Germline V gene sequence: CDR1 SSHAT, CDR2 FNYEAQ (reference sequence). This CDR3 spans 14 amino acids. Trimming left V 5 bases short and J 4 bases short, with 13 bases between. The CDR3 nucleotides read TGTGCCAGCAGCCGCCGGACTGGCTCAGATACGCAGTATTTT. Encoded protein: CASSRRTGSDTQYF.

In its sample, this clone was seen a few times. V usage is TRBV28 and J usage is TRBJ2-7; D is possibly TRBD2 (6 bases). The germline V gene has CDR1 MDHEN and CDR2 SYDVKM. Trimming pared 6 bases from V and 6 bases from J, leaving 18 bases between. This CDR3 has 14 residues. DNA of the CDR3: TGTGCCAGCAGCCAAAGCGGGCCTCGGGTCGAGCAGTACTTC. It encodes CASSQSGPRVEQYF. The complete variable domain, with remaining parts taken from reference TRBV28 and TRBJ2-7, reads DVKVTQSSRYLVKRTGEKVFLECVQDMDHENMFWYRQDPGLGLRLIYFSYDVKMKEKGDIPEGYSVSREKKERFSLILESASTNQTSMYLCASSQSGPRVEQYFGPGTRLTVT.

The V and J genes are TRBV7-2 and TRBJ2-3; D tentatively fits TRBD1 or TRBD2 (6 bases each). The CDR3 contains 17 residues. Trimming stripped 5 bases from V and 3 bases from J, with 21 bases between. Germline V gene lookup returns CDR1 SGHTA and CDR2 FQGNSA. The CDR3 DNA sequence: TGTGCCAGCAGCCCAAGATGGAATCGGGGGCGGACAGATACGCAGTATTTT. Its protein is CASSPRWNRGRTDTQYF. Based on the CDR3 plus reference TRBV7-2 and TRBJ2-3, the full variable domain is GAGVSQSPSNKVTEKGKDVELRCDPISGHTALYWYRQSLGQGLEFLIYFQGNSAPDKSGLPSDRFSAERTGGSVSTLTIQRTQQEDSAVYLCASSPRWNRGRTDTQYFGPGTRLTVL.

In this sample, this clone turned up a few times. This chain links TRBV6-1 with TRBJ2-3, with a weak D call TRBD1 (5 bases). V lost 0 bases, J lost 7 bases, and 11 bases lay in between. This CDR3 has 14 residues. Germline CDR1 MNHNS, CDR2 SASEGT. DNA for the CDR3: TGTGCCAGCAGTGAAGCGCTCCGGACAAATACGCAGTATTTT. It codes for CASSEALRTNTQYF.

V gene TRBV6-5 combines with J gene TRBJ2-1; 13 bases fit TRBD2. The V gene end was trimmed by 4 bases and the J gene end by 8 bases; junction bases not matched to a gene: 2. The germline gives CDR1 MNHEY, CDR2 SVGAGI. This CDR3 has 14 residues. The DNA of the CDR3 is TGTGCCAGCAGTTCCACTAGCGGGAGGGATGAGCAGTTCTTC. This codes for CASSSTSGRDEQFF.

The chain couples TRBV11-3 to TRBJ1-1; D ambiguous. With 1 base removed from V and 0 bases from J, the gap between germline ends came to 3 bases. Germline V CDR1 and CDR2: SGHNT, YENEEA. CDR3 length equals 13 residues. Here the CDR3 reads CASSLGLNTEAFF. As DNA, the CDR3 is TGTGCCAGCAGCTTAGGGTTGAACACTGAAGCTTTCTTT.

V is TRBV15 and J is TRBJ1-2; no clear D gene. CDR3 length: 13 amino acids. V lost 3 bases and J lost 3, with 8 bases in between. From germline, CDR1 is LNHNV and CDR2 YYDKDF (reference sequence). CDR3 in amino acids: CATSRDQHYGYTF. The CDR3 DNA sequence: TGTGCCACCAGCAGGGATCAGCACTATGGCTACACCTTC.

This clone has more than one count but fewer than ten. V gene TRBV25-1 combines with J gene TRBJ2-5, with TRBD2 identical over 7 bases. The CDR3 length is 16 residues. V lost 3 bases and J lost 4; bases outside the gene matches: 11. Germline V gene sequence: CDR1 MGHDK, CDR2 SYGVNS. The CDR3 DNA follows: TGTGCCAGCAGTGAGGGTGGGAGGGCTAACAGAGAGACCCAGTACTTC. This encodes CASSEGGRANRETQYF.

This clone appeared a few times. The V and J genes are TRBV28 and TRBJ2-1, with 7 bases matching TRBD2. The CDR3 spans 15 residues. Germline V gives CDR1 MDHEN, CDR2 SYDVKM. The V segment lost 3 bases and the J segment 5 bases; nucleotides outside the gene matches: 7. The DNA of the CDR3 is TGTGCCAGCAGTTTGGGGGGGAGAGGGGACAATGAGCAGTTCTTC. It codes for CASSLGGRGDNEQFF.

The rearrangement links TRBV14 to TRBJ2-5; TRBD1 matches at 7 bases. The end of the DNA aligns better with TRBJ2-7, so the J call may be wrong. CDR1 and CDR2 from the germline V gene are SGHDN and FVKESK. The CDR3 loop spans 15 amino acids. The CDR3 protein is CASSLSTGTSYEQYF. The CDR3 DNA sequence: TGTGCCAGCAGCCTATCGACAGGGACCTCCTACGAGCAGTACTTC.

The chain employs TRBV9 and TRBJ2-1; the D gene is possibly TRBD2 (6 bases). From germline, CDR1 is SGDLS and CDR2 YYNGEE. This CDR3 comprises 14 residues. Deletions cut 4 bases from V and 9 bases from J, with 17 bases between. CDR3 nucleotide sequence: TGTGCCAGCAGCCGGGACTGGACCCTGGGTGAGCAGTTCTTC. It specifies CASSRDWTLGEQFF. The whole variable domain, filled in from reference TRBV9 and TRBJ2-1, reads DSGVTQTPKHLITATGQRVTLRCSPRSGDLSVYWYQQSLDQGLQFLIQYYNGEERAKGNILERFSAQQFPDLHSELNLSSLELGDSALYFCASSRDWTLGEQFFGPGTRLTVL.

The sample holds a few counts of this clone. The gene calls are TRBV5-6 and TRBJ2-5, with a weak D call TRBD1 (6 bases). The CDR3 loop spans 14 amino acids. V lost 4 bases and J lost 6, with 16 bases in between. Germline V gives CDR1 SGHDT, CDR2 YYEEEE. The CDR3 protein is CASSLAGQTKTQYF. The CDR3 nucleotides read TGTGCCAGCAGCCTAGCTGGACAGACAAAGACCCAGTACTTC.